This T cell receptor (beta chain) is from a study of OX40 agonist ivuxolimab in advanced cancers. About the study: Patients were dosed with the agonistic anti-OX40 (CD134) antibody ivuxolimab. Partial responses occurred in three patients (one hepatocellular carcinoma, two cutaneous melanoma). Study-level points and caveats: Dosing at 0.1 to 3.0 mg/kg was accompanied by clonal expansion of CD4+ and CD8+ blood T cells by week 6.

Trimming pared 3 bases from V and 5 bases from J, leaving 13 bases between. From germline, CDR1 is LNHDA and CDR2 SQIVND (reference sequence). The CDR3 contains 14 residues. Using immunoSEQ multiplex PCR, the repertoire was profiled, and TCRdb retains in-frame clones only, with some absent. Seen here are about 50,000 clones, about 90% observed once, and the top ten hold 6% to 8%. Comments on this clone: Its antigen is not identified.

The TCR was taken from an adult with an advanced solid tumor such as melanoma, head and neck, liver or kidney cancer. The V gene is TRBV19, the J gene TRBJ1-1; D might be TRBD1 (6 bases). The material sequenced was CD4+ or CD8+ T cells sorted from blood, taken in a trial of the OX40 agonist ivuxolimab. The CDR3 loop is CASSIIPGATEAFF. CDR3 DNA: TGTGCCAGTAGTATTATCCCAGGGGCGACTGAAGCTTTCTTT.